The present T cell receptor beta chain was sequenced within a study of cytomegalovirus exposure and HLA in healthy donors. General study findings and limits: DRB1 had the most TCR associations and HLA-C the fewest, a later analysis found, with rates varying by HLA locus. Most of the TCR beta V segments (in an earlier analysis) were productive either about 87% or about 30% of the time. According to a later analysis, donors in an Asian-associated ancestry cluster reportedly had fewer N-insertions than the roughly 640-donor mean. Investigators reported approximately 150 TCR beta chains as tied to cytomegalovirus.

Notes on this clone: What it binds is unknown.

The CDR3 loop spans 11 amino acids. V gave up 8 bases and J gave up 0 bases, with 4 bases separating them. CDR1 MDHEN and CDR2 SYDVKM come from the germline V gene. In the PCR, 60 Vbeta and 13 Jbeta primers were used. Assay used: immunoSEQ multiplex PCR; TCRdb lists only in-frame clones, some missing. This sample has 110,000 or so clones, with over 55% found just once. This rearrangement joins TRBV28 to TRBJ1-2; the D is unclear. The clonotype originates from a man aged 18 to 30 in good health and CMV-seropositive. The source material was PBMCs. CDR3 DNA: TGTGCCAGCTTCTCTAACTATGGCTACACCTTC. This encodes CASFSNYGYTF.